This passage covers 6 T cell receptor beta chains from one sample sequenced in a study of blood T cell repertoires in COVID-19. TCRdb's table, derived via immunoSEQ multiplex PCR, lists solely in-frame clones and lacks some. Of approximately 130,000 clones in the sample, approximately 85% were seen once. Sequenced sample: peripheral blood. The receptors were gathered from a human donor in a cohort sampled during active COVID-19.

The chain uses TRBV7-2 and TRBJ1-1; the D is unclear. The CDR3 is made up of 13 amino acids. V lost 5 bases, J lost 2 bases, and 9 bases lay in between. The germline V gene encodes CDR1 SGHTA and CDR2 FQGNSA. CDR3 region: CASSTQRNTEAFF. CDR3 coding DNA: TGTGCCAGCAGCACACAGAGAAACACTGAAGCTTTCTTT.

This clone came up a few times. The chain is built from TRBV5-4 and TRBJ1-3; D might be TRBD1 (6 bases). CDR1 and CDR2 from the germline V gene are SGHNT and YYREEE (reference sequence). CDR3 length equals 17 residues. V lost 4 bases to trimming and J lost 2 bases, with 19 bases between them. The CDR3 DNA reads TGTGCCAGCAGCCCAAACCCACAGGGATTAACTGGAAACACCATATATTTT. Amino acids: CASSPNPQGLTGNTIYF.

The V and J genes are TRBV2 and TRBJ2-1; D is uncertain. Germline CDR1 and CDR2: SNHLY and FYNNEI. Trimming pared 4 bases from V and 1 base from J, leaving 8 bases between. The CDR3 runs 14 residues. The CDR3 is CASSVASSYNEQFF. The CDR3 nucleotides read TGTGCCAGCAGTGTAGCATCTTCCTACAATGAGCAGTTCTTC.

The chain joins TRBV5-1 to TRBJ2-7; 7 bases line up with TRBD1. In germline, CDR1 is SGHRS, CDR2 YFSETQ. Trimming removed 6 bases from V and 2 bases from J; junction bases left unmatched: 8. This CDR3 has 14 residues. DNA for the CDR3: TGCGCCAGCACGGAACAGGGGTTGGCCTACGAGCAGTACTTC. Translating it yields CASTEQGLAYEQYF.

The J gene is TRBJ1-1, the V gene TRBV5-1; 7 bases fit TRBD1. V lost 2 bases, J lost 0 bases, and 4 bases stayed unmatched. Germline V lookup: CDR1 SGHRS, CDR2 YFSETQ. This CDR3 is built from 15 residues. The CDR3 loop reads CASSLQGTLNTEAFF. As DNA, the CDR3 is TGCGCCAGCAGCTTACAGGGGACATTGAACACTGAAGCTTTCTTT.

The rearrangement uses TRBV11-3 and TRBJ2-1; D remains unclear. From germline, CDR1 is SGHNT and CDR2 YENEEA. V was clipped by 6 bases and J by 9 bases, with 15 bases between them. CDR3 size: 13 residues. DNA for the CDR3: TGTGCCAGCAGTCCTGGCCCATCAGGTGAGCAGTTCTTC. Residues: CASSPGPSGEQFF.